This T cell receptor (beta chain) was sequenced in a study of naive and memory T cell subsets. Study-wide findings and caveats: Naive repertoires, especially CD8, held a few larger clonotypes, possibly memory cells re-expressing CD45RA. TCR counts from RNA may reflect activation-linked expression changes.

V lost 2 bases to trimming and J lost 5 bases; unmatched junction nucleotides: 8. The CDR3 covers 16 residues. Both TRBC1 and TRBC2 were covered by a beta constant-region primer of two equimolar oligonucleotides. Four rounds of PCR amplified the ligated cDNA using nested alpha and beta constant-region primers plus SP2. A single record per CDR3 protein comes from TCRdb applying MiXCR to the UMI-ligation and nested PCR reads. The sample lists over 100,000 distinct CDR3 sequences, roughly 15% occurring once. Of note for this clonotype: Its antigen is still unknown.

The clonotype was recovered from a human donor in good health. This sequence joins TRBV12-3 or TRBV12-4 and TRBJ2-5; 10 nucleotides match TRBD2. Sequences were obtained from naive CD8+ T cells from blood. The DNA of the CDR3 is TGTGCCAGCAGTTTAACTAGCGGGGACCCGGGGGAGACCCAGTACTTC. Translated: CASSLTSGDPGETQYF.